The 4 T cell receptor beta chains presented below share a single source sample, sequenced in a study of STAT5B mutations in CD4+ large granular lymphocyte leukemia. The assay was immunoSEQ multiplex PCR, and TCRdb's table has in-frame clones only and misses some. The sample lists about 30,000 clones; around 80% were seen once. Sequencing used CD4+ T cells from blood buffy coats. The receptors were gathered from a human donor in good health.

For this clone: The junction differs from germline at one of its ends, possibly a read error. The chain recombines TRBV7-7 with TRBJ2-3, with 10 bases aligning to TRBD2. The CDR3 is made up of 15 amino acids. Germline CDR1 and CDR2: SSHAT and FNYEAQ (reference sequence). The chain's CDR3 is CASSLGTSDTDTQYF. The CDR3 DNA follows: TGTGCTAGCAGCTTAGGGACTAGCGACACAGATACGCAGTATTTT.

This clone has only a few counts. The V and J genes are TRBV6-6 and TRBJ1-2; no firm D call. Per germline, CDR1 MNHNY and CDR2 SVGAGI (reference sequence). This CDR3 has 13 residues. Trimming shortened V by 5 bases and J by 2 bases, and 9 bases separated the two germline ends. For the CDR3, the DNA is TGTGCCAGCAGTCTAAAGGGAAACTATGGCTACACCTTC. Its protein is CASSLKGNYGYTF.

The J gene is TRBJ2-1, the V gene TRBV6-6; 9 bases match TRBD2. The CDR3 is 16 residues long. After removal of 2 bases from V and 5 bases from J, the junction contained 7 bases not matched to a gene. CDR1 and CDR2 from the germline V gene are MNHNY and SVGAGI (reference sequence). The CDR3 DNA reads as TGTGCCAGCAGTTACGGGTCGGGACTAGCTCACAATGAGCAGTTCTTC. It is translated as CASSYGSGLAHNEQFF.

This rearrangement joins TRBV28 to TRBJ2-7; the match to TRBD1 covers 8 bases. The length of the CDR3 is 13 residues. CDR1 and CDR2 (germline): MDHEN, SYDVKM. J lost 6 bases, V lost 2 bases, and 3 bases had no gene match. CDR3 residues: CASSLDRGLEQYF. The CDR3 coding sequence is TGTGCCAGCAGTTTAGACAGGGGCCTCGAGCAGTACTTC.